This T cell receptor beta chain stems from a study of chemoradiotherapy in HPV16-positive cancers. The data were produced by immunoSEQ multiplex PCR, yet TCRdb's version contains in-frame clones alone and is incomplete. The table records approximately 12,000 clones, roughly nine tenths of them present only once. J was trimmed by 1 base and V by 4 bases; bases with no gene match: 6. CDR3 length: 14 amino acids. Germline V gene lookup returns CDR1 SQVTM and CDR2 ANQGSEA. The genes are TRBV29-1 and TRBJ2-5; 7 bases are shared with TRBD1. Material: blood, obtained from a patient who underwent chemoradiotherapy. This sequence originates from a human donor with HPV-associated anogenital cancer. This CDR3 reads CSVGEGARQETQYF. The CDR3 coding sequence is TGCAGCGTTGGTGAGGGGGCCCGCCAAGAGACCCAGTACTTC.